This T cell receptor beta chain was profiled in a study of post-analysis software for immune sequencing data. The library was made from cDNA and included unique molecular identifiers. TCRdb reprocessed the PCR reads via MiXCR and lists one record per CDR3 protein. The sample contains roughly 670,000 distinct CDR3 sequences, approximately 60% of which appear only once. This clonotype was picked up a small number of times. The source material was blood. The clonotype comes from a girl aged 2-10 years with multiple sclerosis.

CDR3 nucleotides: TGTGCCAGCAGTTCATTAGCGAGCACAGATACGCAGTATTTT. The encoded protein is CASSSLASTDTQYF. This chain links TRBV12-3 or TRBV12-4 with TRBJ2-3, with a possible D match to TRBD2 (5 bases). V was clipped by 4 bases and J by 0 bases, with 8 bases between them. The CDR3 has 14 amino acids.